Following are 5 T cell receptor beta chains from one sample sequenced in a study of cytomegalovirus exposure and HLA in healthy donors. PCR amplification relied on 60 Vbeta primers (plus 13 Jbeta primers). Method: immunoSEQ multiplex PCR; TCRdb's copy keeps in-frame clones and lacks some. Of 150,000 to 200,000 clones in the sample, approximately 79% were seen once. Sequencing used PBMCs. The receptors were gathered from a man aged 35-49 years in good health and CMV-seropositive.

The J gene is TRBJ1-6, the V gene TRBV6-5; 9 nucleotides line up with TRBD1. The CDR3 covers 15 residues. Germline values: CDR1 MNHEY, CDR2 SVGAGI. The junction had 6 bases not matched to a gene; V was cut back by 0 bases and J by 12 bases. The CDR3 coding sequence is TGTGCCAGCAGTTACTCGATACAGGGGGCTAGACCCCTCCACTTT. Protein sequence: CASSYSIQGARPLHF.

This clone was seen a handful of times. The chain is built from TRBV5-1 and TRBJ2-3; D remains unclear. CDR1 and CDR2 from the germline V gene are SGHRS and YFSETQ. V lost 2 bases and J 4 bases, leaving 11 bases between the germline ends. The CDR3 runs 14 residues. In DNA, the CDR3 is TGCGCCAGCAGCTTATCGATCGGAGCAGATACGCAGTATTTT. Its translation is CASSLSIGADTQYF.

The chain couples TRBV5-8 to TRBJ1-5; 9 nucleotides agree with TRBD1. The V and J ends lost 4 bases and 4 bases, in that order; junction bases with no gene match: 3. Germline V gene data show CDR1 as SGHTS and CDR2 as YDEGEE. The CDR3 spans 14 residues. The DNA for the CDR3 is TGTGCCAGCAGCGGTGACAGGGGGAATCAGCCCCAGCATTTT. Translating gives CASSGDRGNQPQHF. Variable domain in full (rest from reference TRBV5-8 and TRBJ1-5): EAGVTQSPTHLIKTRGQQATLRCSPISGHTSVYWYQQALGLGLQFLLWYDEGEERNRGNFPPRFSGRQFPNYSSELNVNALELEDSALYLCASSGDRGNQPQHFGDGTRLSIL.

V usage is TRBV19 and J usage is TRBJ2-5; perhaps TRBD1 as D (5 bases). Germline V lookup: CDR1 LNHDA, CDR2 SQIVND (reference sequence). The V and J ends lost 1 base and 4 bases respectively, with 10 bases between them. The CDR3 length is 14 residues. The CDR3 loop is CASSIGTRAETQYF. CDR3 nucleotides: TGTGCCAGTAGTATAGGGACAAGAGCAGAGACCCAGTACTTC.

The chain is built from TRBV7-8 and TRBJ1-1; 8 bases agree with TRBD1. The trim removed 7 bases at V and 6 bases at J, leaving 7 bases unmatched. Germline assignment: CDR1 SGHVS and CDR2 FQNEAQ. CDR3 length: 13 residues. CDR3 region: CASTRGQGAEAFF. Written as DNA, the CDR3 is TGTGCCAGCACCAGAGGACAGGGCGCTGAAGCTTTCTTT.